The present entry profiles one TCR beta chain with its context. The antigen is unknown. V lost 4 bases and J lost 4; bases outside the gene matches: 6. The CDR3 has 16 amino acids. CDR1 and CDR2 from the germline V gene are SGHDT and YYEEEE. This specimen comes from a study of siplizumab effects on memory and regulatory T cells. Whole-study findings and limits: Alloreactive clones mapping to unstimulated subsets formed only a minor fraction. Proliferating clones, CD4+ or CD8+, lacked an assignable naive or memory phenotype in roughly 75-96% of cases. Alloreactive sequences whose origin lay in unstimulated CD4+ memory cells were significantly reduced by siplizumab.

The assay covered about 10^5 TCR templates per sample. Generated by immunoSEQ multiplex PCR, the TCRdb table keeps only in-frame clones and is missing some. The data hold 90,000 to 95,000 clones, with approximately 93% observed a single time. V and J are TRBV5-6 and TRBJ2-1; TRBD2 matches at 12 bases. Sample: CD8+ T cells sorted from blood. The clonotype originates from a human donor in good health. The CDR3 region is CASSARTSGAYNEQFF. The CDR3 DNA reads TGTGCCAGCAGCGCCCGGACTAGCGGGGCTTACAATGAGCAGTTCTTC.